This T cell receptor (beta chain) comes out of a study of breast tumors, draining lymph nodes, adjacent tissues. Axillary draining lymph nodes of breast cancer patients supplied the node samples. Findings of the study overall: Compared with basal-like, luminal-like tumors shared significantly more repertoire with nontumor tissue. The lymph node origin of tumor T cells was framed as consistent with a hypothesis, not demonstrated. Tumor repertoires ranked between lymph nodes and nontumor tissue in diversity, with V and J gene preferences. Data fit most tumor T cells coming from lymph node, expanding in tumor.

Via MiXCR, TCRdb re-called the multiplex PCR reads, giving one row per CDR3 protein. The sample has about 200,000 distinct CDR3 sequences; around a third are singletons. CDR1 and CDR2 (germline): KGHSH, LQKENI. This CDR3 contains 15 residues. V trimming: 5 bases; J trimming: 9 bases; junction bases outside the gene matches: 7. This clonotype appeared many times. Antigen: not known. The chain links TRBV18 to TRBJ1-6, with 10 bases that match TRBD1. The receptor comes from a female donor with breast cancer. Some clones in this sample may be carry-over from other donors' samples. The specimen sequenced was axillary lymph node tissue. CDR3 protein: CASSNDRGQTSPLHF. Written as DNA, the CDR3 is TGTGCCAGCTCAAATGACAGGGGGCAAACTTCACCCCTCCACTTT.